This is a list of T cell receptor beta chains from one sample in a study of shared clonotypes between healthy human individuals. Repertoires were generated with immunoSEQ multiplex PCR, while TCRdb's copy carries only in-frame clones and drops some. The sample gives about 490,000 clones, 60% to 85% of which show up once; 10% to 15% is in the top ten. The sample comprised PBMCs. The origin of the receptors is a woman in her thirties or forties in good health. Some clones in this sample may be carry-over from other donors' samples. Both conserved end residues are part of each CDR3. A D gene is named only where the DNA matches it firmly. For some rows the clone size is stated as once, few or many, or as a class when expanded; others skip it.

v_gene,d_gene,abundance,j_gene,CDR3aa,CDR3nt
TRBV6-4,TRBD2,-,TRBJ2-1,CASSRTSGHNEQFF,TGTGCCAGCAGCCGGACTAGCGGACACAATGAGCAGTTCTTC
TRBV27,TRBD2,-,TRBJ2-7,CASSDGLAGTYEQYF,TGTGCCAGCAGCGATGGACTAGCGGGAACCTACGAGCAGTACTTC
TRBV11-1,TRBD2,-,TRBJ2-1,CASSLSTSGIYNEQFF,TGTGCCAGCAGCTTAAGTACAAGCGGGATCTACAATGAGCAGTTCTTC
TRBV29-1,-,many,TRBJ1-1,CSVESEGTEAFF,TGCAGCGTTGAATCTGAGGGAACGGAAGCTTTCTTT
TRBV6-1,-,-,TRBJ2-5,CASSVNRQETQYF,TGTGCCAGCAGTGTTAACAGACAAGAGACCCAGTACTTC
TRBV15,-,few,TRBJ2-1,CATSRGDYNEQFF,TGTGCCACCAGCAGAGGAGACTACAATGAGCAGTTCTTC
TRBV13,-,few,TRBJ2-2,CASSHPSFGRLFF,TGTGCCAGCAGCCACCCCAGTTTCGGGAGGCTGTTTTTT
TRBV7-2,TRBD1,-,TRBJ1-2,CASSPRDRGVYGYTF,TGTGCCAGCAGCCCTAGGGACAGGGGAGTCTATGGCTACACCTTC
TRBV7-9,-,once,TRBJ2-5,CASTQTGSQETQYF,TGTGCCAGCACCCAGACAGGATCCCAAGAGACCCAGTACTTC
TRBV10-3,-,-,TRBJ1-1,CAISEGQGVAEAFF,TGTGCCATCAGTGAGGGCCAGGGAGTGGCTGAAGCTTTCTTT
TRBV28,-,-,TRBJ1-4,CASSFPPSEKLFF,TGTGCCAGCAGTTTCCCCCCCTCTGAGAAACTGTTTTTT
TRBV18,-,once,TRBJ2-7,CASSPPAPGFYEQYF,TGTGCCAGCTCACCCCCAGCTCCGGGGTTCTACGAGCAGTACTTC
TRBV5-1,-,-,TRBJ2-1,CASSLGLGKGNEQFF,TGCGCCAGCAGCTTGGGACTAGGAAAAGGAAATGAGCAGTTCTTC
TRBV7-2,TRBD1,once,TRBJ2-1,CASSLDGQGYNEQFF,TGTGCCAGCAGCTTAGACGGACAGGGTTACAATGAGCAGTTCTTC
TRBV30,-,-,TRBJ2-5,CAWSVRTQYF,TGTGCCTGGAGTGTCCGAACCCAGTACTTC
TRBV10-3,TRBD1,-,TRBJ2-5,CATTADREYGTQYF,TGTGCCACCACGGCGGACAGGGAATATGGGACCCAGTACTTC